This T cell receptor (beta chain) came from a study of T cells in Graves' hyperthyroidism and ophthalmopathy. In the study overall: Peripheral blood collection took place at initial diagnosis, before any treatment.

Patients counted as stable if ophthalmopathy did not develop within 18 months. Uncontrolled infection, other autoimmune disease, pregnancy or lactation disqualified patients from enrolment. Turning to this clonotype: Its specificity is unknown.

Whole-study results and caveats: The model forecast ophthalmopathy, anticipating it by a median around 6.5 months before onset.

Amplified regions were TCR beta CDR3 sequences from RNA transcripts. HTBI primers were the set used in a first-round RT-PCR of the TCR CDR3. TCRdb independently ran MiXCR on the multiplex PCR reads; one entry per CDR3 protein. Of under 400,000 distinct CDR3 sequences detected, roughly 25% appear once; the ten largest clones hold around 67%. The origin of this receptor is a man aged 50-60 years with Graves' hyperthyroidism. Source material: blood.

As DNA, the CDR3 is TGCAGGAGGGGTGGCGAGCGGGAGGGCCGCACCGGGGAGCTGTTTTTT. This encodes CRRGGEREGRTGELFF. This sequence joins TRBV20-1 and TRBJ2-2; 10 nucleotides agree with TRBD2. Germline CDR1 is DFQATT and CDR2 is SNEGSKA (reference sequence). The CDR3 runs 16 residues.